These T cell receptor beta chains were read from a single sample in a study of T-cell reconstitution after alpha-beta-depleted transplantation in children. TCRdb fed the PCR reads into MiXCR, producing one record per CDR3 protein. The sample lists about 610,000 distinct CDR3 sequences; roughly a tenth were seen once. The source was PBMCs from the stem cell graft donor, collected from the stem cell graft. These receptors all stem from a human donor who donated a stem cell graft to a child with acute myeloid leukemia. CDR3s include the opening cysteine and the closing phenylalanine or tryptophan. Each record gives: J gene, V gene, CDR3 length, CDR3 protein.

TRBJ1-1 | TRBV29-1 | 14 | CSGQGLIKDTEAFF
TRBJ2-7 | TRBV12-3/TRBV12-4 | 17 | CASSFRIGGTGWVEQYF
TRBJ2-5 | TRBV5-1 | 14 | CASSLGLDWETQYF
TRBJ2-7 | TRBV2 | 12 | CASSGGGNEQYF
TRBJ2-2 | TRBV5-1 | 16 | CASSLTGTSGSGELFF
TRBJ2-7 | TRBV20-1 | 16 | CSARVFGQGNHYEQYF
TRBJ1-2 | TRBV6-1 | 17 | CASSAYSLGQGNYGYTF
TRBJ1-2 | TRBV7-8 | 15 | CASSPSEGHYYGYTF
TRBJ2-7 | TRBV27 | 15 | CASSSLTGTKDEQYF
TRBJ2-2 | TRBV7-9 | 15 | CASSLESGSTGELFF
TRBJ1-5 | TRBV28 | 16 | CASSLQGESSNQPQHF
TRBJ2-7 | TRBV9 | 15 | CASSFGRGGEYEQYF
TRBJ2-7 | TRBV27 | 17 | CASSLGLAGGPPYEQYF
TRBJ2-1 | TRBV7-9 | 16 | CASSRGLAGGWDEQFF
TRBJ2-7 | TRBV29-1 | 19 | CSVVLFHLDRAAGLYEQYF
TRBJ1-4 | TRBV7-9 | 15 | CASSLEQGGDEKLFF
TRBJ2-3 | TRBV7-9 | 16 | CASSLHRDSERGTQYF
TRBJ1-6 | TRBV20-1 | 12 | CSARAPPSPLHF
TRBJ2-3 | TRBV11-2 | 15 | CASSLVLAGGDTQYF
TRBJ2-7 | TRBV5-1 | 12 | CASSFTGDEQYF
TRBJ2-3 | TRBV5-1 | 17 | CASSSRTGGTATDTQYF
TRBJ2-2 | TRBV14 | 13 | CASSVQGFGELFF
TRBJ2-4 | TRBV29-1 | 12 | CSGLDGANIQYF
TRBJ2-2 | TRBV5-1 | 14 | CASSPTSDPGELFF
TRBJ2-7 | TRBV20-1 | 15 | CSGQSGGRRSYEQYF
TRBJ2-7 | TRBV27 | 15 | CASSFRPSDTYEQYF
TRBJ1-1 | TRBV12-3/TRBV12-4 | 15 | CASSSRGGVDTEAFF
TRBJ1-1 | TRBV20-1 | 14 | CSARDRVKNTEAFF
TRBJ2-7 | TRBV5-1 | 15 | CASSLRASGSGEQYF